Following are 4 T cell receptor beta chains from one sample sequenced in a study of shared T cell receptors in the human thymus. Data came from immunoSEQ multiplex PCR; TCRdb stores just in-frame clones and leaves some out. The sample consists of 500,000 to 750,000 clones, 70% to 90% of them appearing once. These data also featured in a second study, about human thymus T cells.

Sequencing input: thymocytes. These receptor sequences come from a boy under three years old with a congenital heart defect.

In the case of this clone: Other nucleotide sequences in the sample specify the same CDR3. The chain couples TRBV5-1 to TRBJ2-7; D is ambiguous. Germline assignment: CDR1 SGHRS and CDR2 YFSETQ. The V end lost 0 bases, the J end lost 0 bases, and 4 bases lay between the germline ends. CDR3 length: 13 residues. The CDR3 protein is CASSLGASYEQYF. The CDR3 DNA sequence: TGCGCCAGCAGCTTGGGGGCCTCCTACGAGCAGTACTTC.

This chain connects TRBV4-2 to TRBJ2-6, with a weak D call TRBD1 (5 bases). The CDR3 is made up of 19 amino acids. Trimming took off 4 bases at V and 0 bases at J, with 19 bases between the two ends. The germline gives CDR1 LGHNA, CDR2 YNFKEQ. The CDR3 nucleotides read TGTGCCAGCAGCCCAAACGGGTTTTCAGGGCTCTCTGGGGCCAACGTCCTGACTTTC. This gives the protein CASSPNGFSGLSGANVLTF.

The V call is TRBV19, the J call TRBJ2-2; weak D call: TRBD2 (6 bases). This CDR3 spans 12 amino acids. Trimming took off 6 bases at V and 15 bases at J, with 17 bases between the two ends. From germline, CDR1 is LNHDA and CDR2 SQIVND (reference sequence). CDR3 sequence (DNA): TGTGCCAGTAGGCGGGGTGGGGGAATGATGTTTTTT. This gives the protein CASRRGGGMMFF.

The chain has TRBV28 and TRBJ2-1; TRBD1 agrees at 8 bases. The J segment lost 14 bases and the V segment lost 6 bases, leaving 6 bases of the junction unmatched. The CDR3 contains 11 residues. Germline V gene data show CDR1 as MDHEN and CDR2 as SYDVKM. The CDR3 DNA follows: TGTGCCAGCAGGACAGGGGTGGGGGAGTTCTTC. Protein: CASRTGVGEFF.